The sample holds a few counts of the clone carrying this T cell receptor (beta chain). The antigen remains undetermined. V lost 5 bases and J 3 bases, leaving 11 bases between the germline ends. CDR3 length: 14 residues. The germline V gene has CDR1 LNHDA and CDR2 SQIVND (reference sequence). Sequenced by immunoSEQ multiplex PCR; TCRdb stores in-frame clones only, minus some. The profile shows over 85,000 clones, about 93% of them singletons. The data derive from a study of PD-1 blockade in classical Hodgkin lymphoma. Documented time point: cycle 4 day 1 (C4D1), after 6 weeks of nivolumab. Each patient relapsed following autologous stem cell transplantation, and prior brentuximab vedotin exposure differed. Whole-study results and caveats: Patients with a complete response exhibited baseline diversity comparable to newly diagnosed patients. Underlying causes for the observed repertoire differences were not defined, possibly disease activity or prior therapy.

The TCR comes from a human donor with classical Hodgkin lymphoma. The chain links TRBV19 to TRBJ1-5, with D uncertain. This material consisted of peripheral blood mononuclear cells (PBMCs), taken before the fourth cycle of nivolumab. The CDR3 sequence: CASSPQPSNQPQHF. CDR3 DNA: TGTGCCAGTAGTCCGCAACCGTCCAATCAGCCCCAGCATTTT.